This T cell receptor beta chain was obtained from a study of response to subunit inactivated influenza vaccine. Each CDR3 protein is one row after TCRdb ran MiXCR on the RT-PCR reads. Of roughly 710,000 distinct CDR3 sequences listed, less than 15% are singletons. A remark on this clonotype: Its target is unknown.

The study, taken as a whole, reports: Every seasonal influenza vaccination brings in few new T cells, the authors suggested.

Per the germline V gene, CDR1 is DFQATT and CDR2 is SNEGSKA (reference sequence). V lost 0 bases and J lost 6, with 14 bases in between. This CDR3 region has 14 residues. The sample was PBMCs from blood, taken approximately 15 days before vaccination. The receptor was isolated from a man aged 45-65 years who received an inactivated influenza vaccine. The V call is TRBV20-1, the J call TRBJ1-2; D is unclear. The CDR3: CSARDPASSHGYTF. Here the CDR3 DNA reads TGCAGTGCTAGAGATCCGGCCTCAAGCCATGGCTACACCTTC.